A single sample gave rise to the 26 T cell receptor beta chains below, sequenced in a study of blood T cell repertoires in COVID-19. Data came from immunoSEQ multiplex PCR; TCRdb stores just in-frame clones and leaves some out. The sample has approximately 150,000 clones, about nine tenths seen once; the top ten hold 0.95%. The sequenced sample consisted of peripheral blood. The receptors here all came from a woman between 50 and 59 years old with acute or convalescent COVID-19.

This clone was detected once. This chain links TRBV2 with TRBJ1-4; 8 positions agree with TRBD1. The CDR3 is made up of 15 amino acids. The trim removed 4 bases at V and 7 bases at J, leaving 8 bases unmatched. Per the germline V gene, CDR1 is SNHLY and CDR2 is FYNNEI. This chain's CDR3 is CASSASDREVEKLFF. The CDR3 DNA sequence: TGTGCCAGCAGTGCCTCGGACAGGGAGGTTGAAAAACTGTTTTTT.

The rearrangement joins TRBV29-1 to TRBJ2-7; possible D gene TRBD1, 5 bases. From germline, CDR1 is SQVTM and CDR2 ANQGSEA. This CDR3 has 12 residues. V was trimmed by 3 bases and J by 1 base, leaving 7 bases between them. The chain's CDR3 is CSVEDTSYEQYF. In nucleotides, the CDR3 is TGCAGCGTTGAGGACACTTCCTACGAGCAGTACTTC.

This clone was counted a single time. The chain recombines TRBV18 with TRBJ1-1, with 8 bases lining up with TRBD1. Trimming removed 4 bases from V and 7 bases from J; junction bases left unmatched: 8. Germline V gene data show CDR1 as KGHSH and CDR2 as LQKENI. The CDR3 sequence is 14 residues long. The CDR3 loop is CASSLLDREVEAFF. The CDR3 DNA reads TGTGCCAGCTCACTCCTGGACAGGGAGGTTGAAGCTTTCTTT. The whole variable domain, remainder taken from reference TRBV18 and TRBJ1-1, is NAGVMQNPRHLVRRRGQEARLRCSPMKGHSHVYWYRQLPEEGLKFMVYLQKENIIDESGMPKERFSAEFPKEGPSILRIQQVVRGDSAAYFCASSLLDREVEAFFGQGTRLTVV.

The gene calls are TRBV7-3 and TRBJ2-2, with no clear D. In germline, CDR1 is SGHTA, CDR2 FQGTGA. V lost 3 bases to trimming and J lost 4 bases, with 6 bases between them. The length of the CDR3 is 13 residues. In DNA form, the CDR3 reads TGTGCCAGCAGCTTCGTGAGCACCGGGGAGCTGTTTTTT. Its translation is CASSFVSTGELFF.

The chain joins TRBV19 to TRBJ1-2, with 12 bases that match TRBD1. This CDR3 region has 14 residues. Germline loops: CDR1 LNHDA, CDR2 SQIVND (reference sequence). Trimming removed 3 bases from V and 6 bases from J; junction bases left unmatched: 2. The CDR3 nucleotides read TGTGCCAGTAGTATGGGACAGGGGGCTGATGGCTACACCTTC. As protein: CASSMGQGADGYTF. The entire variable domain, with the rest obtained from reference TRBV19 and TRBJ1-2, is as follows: DGGITQSPKYLFRKEGQNVTLSCEQNLNHDAMYWYRQDPGQGLRLIYYSQIVNDFQKGDIAEGYSVSREKKESFPLTVTSAQKNPTAFYLCASSMGQGADGYTFGSGTRLTVV.

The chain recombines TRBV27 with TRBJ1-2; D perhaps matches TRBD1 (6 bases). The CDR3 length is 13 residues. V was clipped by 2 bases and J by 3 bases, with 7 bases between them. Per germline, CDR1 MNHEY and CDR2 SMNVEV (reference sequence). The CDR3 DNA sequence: TGTGCCAGCAGTTTAGGGACACACTATGGCTACACCTTC. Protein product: CASSLGTHYGYTF.

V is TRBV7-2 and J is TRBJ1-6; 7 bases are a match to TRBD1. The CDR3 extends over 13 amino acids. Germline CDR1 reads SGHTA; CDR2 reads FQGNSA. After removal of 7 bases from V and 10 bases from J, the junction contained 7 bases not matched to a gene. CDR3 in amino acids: CASTGTANSPLHF. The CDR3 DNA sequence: TGTGCCAGCACCGGGACAGCCAACTCACCCCTCCACTTT.

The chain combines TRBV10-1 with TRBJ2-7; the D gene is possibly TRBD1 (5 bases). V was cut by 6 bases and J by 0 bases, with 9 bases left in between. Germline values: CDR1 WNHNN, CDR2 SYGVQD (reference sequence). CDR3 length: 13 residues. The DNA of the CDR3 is TGCGCCAGCAGCCGGACAACCTCCTACGAGCAGTACTTC. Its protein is CASSRTTSYEQYF.

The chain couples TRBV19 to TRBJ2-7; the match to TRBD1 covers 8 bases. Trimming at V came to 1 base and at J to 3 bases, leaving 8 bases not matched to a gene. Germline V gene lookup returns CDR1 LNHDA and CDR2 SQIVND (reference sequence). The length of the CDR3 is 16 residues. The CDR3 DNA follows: TGTGCCAGTAGTATAGCCCGGACAGGGCAAGTCTACGAGCAGTACTTC. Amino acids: CASSIARTGQVYEQYF.

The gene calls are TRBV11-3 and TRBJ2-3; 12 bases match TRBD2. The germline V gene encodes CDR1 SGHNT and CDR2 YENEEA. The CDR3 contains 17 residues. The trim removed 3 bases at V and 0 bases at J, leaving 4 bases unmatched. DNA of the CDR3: TGTGCCAGCAGCTTCAGAGGACTAGCGGGAAGCACAGATACGCAGTATTTT. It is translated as CASSFRGLAGSTDTQYF.

CDR3 sequence: CASATGYQPQHF. CDR3 nucleotides: TGTGCCAGCGCCACAGGATATCAGCCCCAGCATTTT. The genes are TRBV28 and TRBJ1-5; tentative D call: TRBD1 (5 bases). The CDR3 is made up of 12 amino acids. V dropped 8 bases and J dropped 5 bases, with 10 bases sitting between them. Germline V gene lookup returns CDR1 MDHEN and CDR2 SYDVKM. Supplemented by reference TRBV28 and TRBJ1-5, the full variable domain reads DVKVTQSSRYLVKRTGEKVFLECVQDMDHENMFWYRQDPGLGLRLIYFSYDVKMKEKGDIPEGYSVSREKKERFSLILESASTNQTSMYLCASATGYQPQHFGDGTRLSIL.

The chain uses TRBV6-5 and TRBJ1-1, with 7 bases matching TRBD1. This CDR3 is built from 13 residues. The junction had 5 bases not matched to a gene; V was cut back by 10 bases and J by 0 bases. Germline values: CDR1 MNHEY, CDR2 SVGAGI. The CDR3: CAIKQGLNTEAFF. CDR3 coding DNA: TGTGCCATCAAACAGGGGTTGAACACTGAAGCTTTCTTT.

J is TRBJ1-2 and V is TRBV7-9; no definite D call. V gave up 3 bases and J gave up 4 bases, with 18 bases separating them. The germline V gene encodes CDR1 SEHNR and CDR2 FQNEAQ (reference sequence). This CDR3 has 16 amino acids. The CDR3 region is CASSFIETPDFYGYTF. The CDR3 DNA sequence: TGTGCCAGCAGCTTCATTGAGACGCCAGACTTCTATGGCTACACCTTC.

The CDR3 sequence is CASMGAGLSPDTQYF. CDR3 in DNA: TGTGCCAGCATGGGGGCGGGACTATCCCCAGATACGCAGTATTTT. V is TRBV2 and J is TRBJ2-3; possible D gene TRBD2, 7 bases. V lost 7 bases to trimming and J lost 4 bases, with 18 bases between them. CDR1 is SNHLY and CDR2 is FYNNEI in the germline V gene. CDR3 length equals 15 residues.

CDR3 in amino acids: CACTGTRTGELFF. The DNA for the CDR3 is TGTGCCTGCACAGGGACACGAACCGGGGAGCTGTTTTTT. The chain has TRBV30 and TRBJ2-2; tentative D call: TRBD1 (6 bases). Trimming shortened V by 6 bases and J by 5 bases, and 13 bases separated the two germline ends. The CDR3 spans 13 residues. Germline V gives CDR1 GTSNPN, CDR2 SVGIG (reference sequence).

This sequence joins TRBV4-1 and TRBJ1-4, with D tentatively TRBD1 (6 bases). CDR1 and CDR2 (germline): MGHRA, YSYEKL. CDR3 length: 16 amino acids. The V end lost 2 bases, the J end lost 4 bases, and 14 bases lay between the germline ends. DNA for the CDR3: TGCGCCAGCAGCCAAAAAGTGGACAGCTTTAATGAAAAACTGTTTTTT. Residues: CASSQKVDSFNEKLFF.

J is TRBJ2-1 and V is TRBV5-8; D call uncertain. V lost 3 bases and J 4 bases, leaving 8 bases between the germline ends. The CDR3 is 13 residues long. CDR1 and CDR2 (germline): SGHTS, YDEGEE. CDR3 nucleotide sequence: TGTGCCAGCAGCTGGTCCCAGTACAATGAGCAGTTCTTC. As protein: CASSWSQYNEQFF.

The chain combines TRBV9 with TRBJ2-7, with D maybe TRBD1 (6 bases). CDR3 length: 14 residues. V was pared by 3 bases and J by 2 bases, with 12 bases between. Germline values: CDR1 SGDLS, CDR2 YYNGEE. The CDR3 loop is CASSGKDRAYEQYF. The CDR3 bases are TGTGCCAGCAGCGGAAAGGACAGAGCCTACGAGCAGTACTTC.

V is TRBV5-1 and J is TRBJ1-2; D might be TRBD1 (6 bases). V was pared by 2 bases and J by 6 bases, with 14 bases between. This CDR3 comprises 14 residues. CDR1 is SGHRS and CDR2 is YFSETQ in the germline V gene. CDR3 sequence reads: CASSLGGLWDGYTF. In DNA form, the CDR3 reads TGCGCCAGCAGCTTAGGGGGTCTATGGGATGGCTACACCTTC. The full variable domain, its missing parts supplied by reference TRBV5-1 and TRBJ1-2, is KAGVTQTPRYLIKTRGQQVTLSCSPISGHRSVSWYQQTPGQGLQFLFEYFSETQRNKGNFPGRFSGRQFSNSRSEMNVSTLELGDSALYLCASSLGGLWDGYTFGSGTRLTVV.

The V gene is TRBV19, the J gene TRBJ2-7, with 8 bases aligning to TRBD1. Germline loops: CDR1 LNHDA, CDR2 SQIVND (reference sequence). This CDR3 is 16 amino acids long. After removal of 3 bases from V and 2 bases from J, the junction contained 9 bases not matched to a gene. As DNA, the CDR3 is TGTGCCAGTAGTATTACAGGGGGTTTGGTTACCTACGAGCAGTACTTC. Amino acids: CASSITGGLVTYEQYF.

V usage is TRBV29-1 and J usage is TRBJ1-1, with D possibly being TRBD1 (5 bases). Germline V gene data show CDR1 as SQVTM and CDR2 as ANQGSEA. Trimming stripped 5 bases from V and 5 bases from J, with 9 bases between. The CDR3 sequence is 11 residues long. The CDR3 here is CSVRGGTEAFF. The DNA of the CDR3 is TGCAGCGTTCGCGGGGGGACTGAAGCTTTCTTT. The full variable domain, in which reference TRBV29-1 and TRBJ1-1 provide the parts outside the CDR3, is SAVISQKPSRDICQRGTSLTIQCQVDSQVTMMFWYRQQPGQSLTLIATANQGSEATYESGFVIDKFPISRPNLTFSTLTVSNMSPEDSSIYLCSVRGGTEAFFGQGTRLTVV.

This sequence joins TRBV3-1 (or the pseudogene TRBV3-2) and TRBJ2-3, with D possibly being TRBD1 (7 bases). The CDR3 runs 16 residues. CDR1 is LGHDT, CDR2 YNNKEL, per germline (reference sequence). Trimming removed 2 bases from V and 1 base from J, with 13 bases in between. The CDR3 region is CASSQYQGGGTDTQYF. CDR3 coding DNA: TGTGCCAGCAGCCAATATCAGGGGGGAGGCACAGATACGCAGTATTTT.

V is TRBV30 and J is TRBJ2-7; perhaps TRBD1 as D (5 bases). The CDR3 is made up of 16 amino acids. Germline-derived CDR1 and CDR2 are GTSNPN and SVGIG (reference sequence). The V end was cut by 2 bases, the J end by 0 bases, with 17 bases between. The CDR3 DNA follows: TGTGCCTGGAGTACTCACACAGGCTCCCTCTCCTACGAGCAGTACTTC. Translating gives CAWSTHTGSLSYEQYF.

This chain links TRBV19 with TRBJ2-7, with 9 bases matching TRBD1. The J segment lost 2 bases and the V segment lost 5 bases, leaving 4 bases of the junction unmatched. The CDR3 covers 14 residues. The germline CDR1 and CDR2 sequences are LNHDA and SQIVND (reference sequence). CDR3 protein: CASSWRQGAYEQYF. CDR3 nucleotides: TGTGCCAGTAGTTGGAGACAGGGGGCCTACGAGCAGTACTTC.

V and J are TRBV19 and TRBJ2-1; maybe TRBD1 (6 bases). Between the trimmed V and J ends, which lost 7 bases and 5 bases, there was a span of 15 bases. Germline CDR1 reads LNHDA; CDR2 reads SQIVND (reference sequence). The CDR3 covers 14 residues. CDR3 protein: CASNHDRTNNEQFF. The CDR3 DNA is TGTGCCAGTAACCACGACAGGACGAACAATGAGCAGTTCTTC. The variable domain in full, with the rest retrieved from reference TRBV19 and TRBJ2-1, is DGGITQSPKYLFRKEGQNVTLSCEQNLNHDAMYWYRQDPGQGLRLIYYSQIVNDFQKGDIAEGYSVSREKKESFPLTVTSAQKNPTAFYLCASNHDRTNNEQFFGPGTRLTVL.

Written as DNA, the CDR3 is TGTGCCAGCTCACCCTCGACAGGACTCTACGAGCAGTACTTC. Protein sequence: CASSPSTGLYEQYF. The rearrangement joins TRBV18 to TRBJ2-7; D possibly corresponds to TRBD1 (6 bases). Germline lookup yields CDR1 KGHSH and CDR2 LQKENI. The V and J ends lost 3 bases and 3 bases respectively, with 12 bases between them. This CDR3 has 14 amino acids.